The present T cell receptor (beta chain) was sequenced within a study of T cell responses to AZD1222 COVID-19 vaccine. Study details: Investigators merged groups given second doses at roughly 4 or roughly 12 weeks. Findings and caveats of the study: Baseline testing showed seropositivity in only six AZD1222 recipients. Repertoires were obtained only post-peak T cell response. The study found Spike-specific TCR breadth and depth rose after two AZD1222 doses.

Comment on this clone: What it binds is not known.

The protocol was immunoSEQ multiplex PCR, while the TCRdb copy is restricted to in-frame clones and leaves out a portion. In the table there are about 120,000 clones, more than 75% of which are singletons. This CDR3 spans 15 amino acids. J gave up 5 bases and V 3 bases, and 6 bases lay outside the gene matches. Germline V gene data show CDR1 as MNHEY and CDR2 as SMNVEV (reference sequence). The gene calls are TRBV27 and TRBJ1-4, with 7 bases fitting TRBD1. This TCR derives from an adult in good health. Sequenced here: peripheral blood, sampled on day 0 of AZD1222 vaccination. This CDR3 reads CASSLVSDRNEKLFF. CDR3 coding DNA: TGTGCCAGCAGTTTGGTATCGGACAGGAATGAAAAACTGTTTTTT.